This T cell receptor (beta chain) was retrieved from a study of blood T cell repertoires in COVID-19 (dated by TCRdb to 2019 to 2021). About the full investigation: Collaborator samples came from the United States, Italy and Spain and covered acute and convalescent phases of COVID-19. The prospective study material was composed of cDNA or gDNA derived from T cells, B-cell-depleted T cells, or PBMCs. Nearly every sample came with metadata listing a de-identified subject ID, COVID-19 status, age in years and sex. Deeply sampled blood TCRbeta repertoires from subjects exposed to, actively infected with, or recovered from COVID-19 were included in the dataset. Where HLA class I and class II types were available, the types were taken from metadata supplied by the sample provider, not from assay-based typing. A freely available public database, intended as a resource for researchers studying the immune response to SARS-CoV-2, is where the repertoires were released. The samples were drawn from two sources: the first 160 participants of the ongoing ImmuneRACE study, and 1,000 to 1,500 subjects contributed by 6 global collaborators. The paper as a whole reports these results and caveats: Clinical and demographic metadata were provided uncurated, with the amount varying by source and participant.

Whole blood was collected in K2EDTA tubes by collaborating institutions according to the institutions' own protocols. For TCRbeta analysis, collaborators shipped samples in one of three forms: frozen whole blood, isolated PBMCs, or DNA extracted from either of those sample types. A note on this clone: The antigen it binds to is not known. Per-base quality was not reported, and no clone a single base away is much larger than it.

V trim: 6 bases; J trim: 7 bases; unmatched bases: 9. Based on the germline V gene, the CDR1 and CDR2 sequences are SGHTA and FQGNSA. Taken from cysteine to phenylalanine, the CDR3 has 16 residues. Just CDR3 DNA is preserved here, 48 bases in frame from base 1. The immunoSEQ Assay, a bias-controlled multiplex PCR, was used to amplify TCRbeta CDR3 regions from genomic DNA. As for the authors' bioinformatics: The number of nucleated cells in each sample was estimated by amplification of reference gene primers within the assay. Sequence reads were collapsed and filtered to measure the absolute abundance of every unique TCRbeta CDR3 rearrangement. For each sample, productive Simpson clonality was calculated by taking the square root of Simpson's diversity index across productive rearrangements. Sourced from immuneACCESS, this table was stored by TCRdb with only in-frame sequences that have V and J called. A share of the clones is absent; for the studies checked, an unresolved V gene accounts for under half, and the remainder has no known explanation. V and J calls and clone size are those listed in that table; D and trimming were worked out from the DNA. Here the sample has around 120,000 clones; 88% occur a single time. The ten largest make up about 1% of the sample.

The sequenced sample consisted of peripheral blood. This sequence originates from a woman aged 50 to 65 with active or convalescent COVID-19. The V and J genes are TRBV7-2 and TRBJ2-1; 13 bases in the middle match TRBD2. The CDR3 protein: CASSYLATSGRNEQFF. The DNA sequence follows: TGTGCCAGCAGTTACCTTGCGACTAGCGGGAGGAATGAGCAGTTCTTC.